These 21 T cell receptor beta chains originate from one sample sequenced in a study of molecular identifiers for immune sequencing clone quantification. TCRdb ran MiXCR on the PCR reads and lists one entry per CDR3 protein. The sample shows fewer than 25,000 distinct CDR3 sequences, 17% of them seen only once. The sequenced sample consisted of naive CD8+ T cells from blood, with Jurkat cell RNA spiked in. Stated subset: FACS-sorted CD8+CD4-CCR7+CD45RA+ naive T cells. The receptors were gathered from a human donor in good health. Some libraries in this study had Jurkat cell RNA spiked in.

This clonotype has ten or more counts. The J gene is TRBJ1-5, the V gene TRBV6-2 or TRBV6-3, with 11 nucleotides matching TRBD1. V dropped 2 bases and J dropped 6; count of bases not matched to a gene: 3. Germline-derived CDR1 and CDR2 are MNHEY and SVGEGT. This CDR3 is built from 15 residues. This CDR3 is CASSYGQGAGQPQHF. The CDR3 DNA reads as TGTGCCAGCAGTTACGGACAGGGGGCGGGTCAGCCCCAGCATTTT.

This clonotype was detected ten times or more. The chain couples TRBV20-1 to TRBJ2-7, with 10 bases fitting TRBD2. V lost 3 bases, J lost 5 bases, and 13 bases stayed unmatched. The CDR3 has 16 residues. Germline CDR1 is DFQATT and CDR2 is SNEGSKA (reference sequence). CDR3 region: CSASLWSSGGLDEQYF. CDR3 bases: TGCAGTGCTAGCTTGTGGTCTAGCGGGGGCCTGGACGAGCAGTACTTC.

This clonotype has at least ten counts. The chain carries TRBV20-1 and TRBJ2-2; D remains ambiguous. Trimming shortened V by 5 bases and J by 1 base, and 8 bases separated the two germline ends. From germline, CDR1 is DFQATT and CDR2 SNEGSKA (reference sequence). The CDR3 spans 13 residues. CDR3 amino acids: CSARNRNTGELFF. CDR3 bases: TGCAGTGCTCGTAATAGGAACACCGGGGAGCTGTTTTTT.

On this clonotype itself: The junction departs from the called germline gene at one end, perhaps through a read error. The chain recombines TRBV6-5 with TRBJ2-7; no clear D gene. Germline V gene lookup returns CDR1 MNHEY and CDR2 SVGAGI. The CDR3 is 12 amino acids. The CDR3 DNA reads TGTGCCAGCAGTTATGCCGGCGGCGAGCAGTGCTTC. It encodes CASSYAGGEQCF.

The CDR3 sequence: CASSPGLASEQYF. CDR3 bases: TGTGCCAGCAGCCCCGGACTAGCGAGTGAGCAGTACTTC. The genes are TRBV5-6 and TRBJ2-7; the match to TRBD2 covers 9 bases. Germline assignment: CDR1 SGHDT and CDR2 YYEEEE. J was trimmed by 7 bases and V by 4 bases; bases with no gene match: 6. The length of the CDR3 is 13 residues.

This clonotype was found many times. The V and J genes are TRBV30 and TRBJ2-7, with 8 nucleotides matching TRBD2. This CDR3 region has 14 residues. Per germline, CDR1 GTSNPN and CDR2 SVGIG (reference sequence). V was clipped by 0 bases and J by 2 bases; unmatched bases: 3. CDR3 amino acids: CAWSVASGPYEQYF. CDR3 nucleotide sequence: TGTGCCTGGAGTGTAGCTAGCGGGCCCTACGAGCAGTACTTC.

This clonotype appeared many times. V and J are TRBV4-1 and TRBJ2-7; 10 positions match TRBD1. The V and J ends lost 4 bases and 6 bases, in that order; junction bases with no gene match: 9. CDR1 is MGHRA, CDR2 YSYEKL, per germline. CDR3 length equals 15 residues. CDR3 region: CASSLAGTGVGEQYF. The DNA of the CDR3 is TGCGCCAGCAGCCTAGCCGGGACAGGGGTGGGCGAGCAGTACTTC.

This clonotype was detected ten times or more. This chain connects TRBV5-6 to TRBJ1-5; D gene uncertain. Germline assignment: CDR1 SGHDT and CDR2 YYEEEE. The CDR3 is 15 residues long. The V end was cut by 4 bases, the J end by 3 bases, with 14 bases between. The CDR3 reads CASSDSVTNNQPQHF. Here the CDR3 DNA reads TGTGCCAGCAGCGATTCGGTGACGAACAATCAGCCCCAGCATTTT.

This clonotype occurred many times. V and J are TRBV5-1 and TRBJ2-3; 7 bases line up with TRBD2. J lost 5 bases, V lost 0 bases, and 15 bases had no gene match. There are 18 residues in the CDR3. CDR1 and CDR2 from the germline V gene are SGHRS and YFSETQ. For the CDR3, the DNA is TGCGCCAGCAGCTTGGGTCTTGGAATGGCGGGAGTGTTAGATACGCAGTATTTT. Amino acid sequence: CASSLGLGMAGVLDTQYF.

This clonotype showed up many times. CDR3 sequence reads: CASSLARGQPNTEAFF. The CDR3 bases are TGTGCCAGCAGCTTAGCCAGGGGGCAGCCGAACACTGAAGCTTTCTTT. The rearrangement joins TRBV7-9 to TRBJ1-1; 8 nucleotides align to TRBD1. V shed 0 bases, J shed 1 base, and the junction held 4 bases outside the gene matches. This CDR3 region has 16 residues. Germline lookup yields CDR1 SEHNR and CDR2 FQNEAQ (reference sequence).

In this sample, this clonotype turned up many times. This sequence joins TRBV4-3 and TRBJ2-5; 7 bases match TRBD1. The trim removed 0 bases at V and 2 bases at J, leaving 0 bases unmatched. Germline V gives CDR1 LGHNA, CDR2 YSLEER. The CDR3 totals 14 residues. The CDR3 bases are TGCGCCAGCAGCCAAGACAGGGGGCAAGAGACCCAGTACTTC. As protein: CASSQDRGQETQYF.

This clonotype was seen only a few times. Given a much more abundant clone one base away, this may be a read error. The chain carries TRBV25-1 and TRBJ2-7, with D hard to call. CDR1 and CDR2 (germline): MGHDK, SYGVNS. The CDR3 is 13 residues long. The ends were cut back, 4 bases at V and 4 bases at J, with 11 bases in the middle. CDR3 DNA sequence: TGTGCCAGCAGTGGTCCGGGTTGGTACGAGCAGTACTTC. Translation: CASSGPGWYEQYF.

This clonotype was recorded at least ten times. This rearrangement joins TRBV7-2 to TRBJ2-5; D call uncertain. Trimming left V 4 bases short and J 1 base short, with 10 bases between. The CDR3 sequence is 14 residues long. Germline V gene sequence: CDR1 SGHTA, CDR2 FQGNSA. The CDR3 region has the DNA TGTGCCAGCAGCTCCCCTGGCATCCAAGAGACCCAGTACTTC. It translates to CASSSPGIQETQYF.

This clonotype was counted at least ten times. The chain has TRBV7-9 and TRBJ2-7; tentative D call: TRBD2 (6 bases). The CDR3 length is 11 residues. Germline-derived CDR1 and CDR2 are SEHNR and FQNEAQ (reference sequence). Trimming took 3 bases from V and 10 from J, leaving 10 bases between them. The DNA for the CDR3 is TGTGCCAGCAGCTTGGGGGACTTTCAGTACTTC. Translating gives CASSLGDFQYF.

By share of the sample, this clonotype is medium-sized. The chain carries TRBV7-2 and TRBJ2-3, with unresolved D. V gave up 5 bases and J gave up 2 bases, with 14 bases separating them. Per the germline V gene, CDR1 is SGHTA and CDR2 is FQGNSA. This CDR3 has 15 amino acids. The CDR3 loop reads CASSPRSWNTDTQYF. Written as DNA, the CDR3 is TGTGCCAGCAGCCCCCGCTCTTGGAACACAGATACGCAGTATTTT.

This clonotype has ten or more counts. The chain joins TRBV6-5 to TRBJ1-5; 10 positions match TRBD1. J lost 4 bases, V lost 10 bases, and 4 bases had no gene match. Germline loops: CDR1 MNHEY, CDR2 SVGAGI. There are 13 residues in the CDR3. DNA of the CDR3: TGTGCCACGGGGACAGGGGTAAATCAGCCCCAGCATTTT. It specifies CATGTGVNQPQHF.

This clonotype was found once. The chain is built from TRBV28 and TRBJ2-7, with D possibly matching TRBD2 (6 bases). This CDR3 has 13 amino acids. CDR1 and CDR2 from the germline V gene are MDHEN and SYDVKM. Trimming took off 6 bases at V and 3 bases at J, with 12 bases between the two ends. The CDR3 region has the DNA TGTGCCAGCAGGTTGGGAGGCTACTACGAGCAGTACTTC. This gives the protein CASRLGGYYEQYF.

This clonotype was found once. This sequence joins TRBV2 and TRBJ1-2; 8 positions match TRBD1. V lost 7 bases, J lost 13 bases, and 11 bases stayed unmatched. Per the germline V gene, CDR1 is SNHLY and CDR2 is FYNNEI. The CDR3 runs to 12 residues. CDR3 loop: CASTGPGGVVTF. The CDR3 coding sequence is TGTGCCAGCACCGGTCCAGGGGGCGTAGTCACCTTC.

This clonotype was detected ten times or more. The V gene is TRBV9, the J gene TRBJ2-7; D remains ambiguous. The V gene's germline CDR1 is SGDLS and CDR2 YYNGEE. This CDR3 spans 15 amino acids. Deletions cut 0 bases from V and 0 bases from J, with 10 bases between. In DNA form, the CDR3 reads TGTGCCAGCAGCGTAGGTCCCTCCGTCTCCTACGAGCAGTACTTC. Protein product: CASSVGPSVSYEQYF. Using reference TRBV9 and TRBJ2-7 for the parts outside the CDR3, the full variable domain is DSGVTQTPKHLITATGQRVTLRCSPRSGDLSVYWYQQSLDQGLQFLIQYYNGEERAKGNILERFSAQQFPDLHSELNLSSLELGDSALYFCASSVGPSVSYEQYFGPGTRLTVT.

This clonotype was recorded many times. This chain connects TRBV19 to TRBJ1-1; 7 nucleotides match TRBD1. This CDR3 is built from 13 residues. CDR1 LNHDA and CDR2 SQIVND come from the germline V gene (reference sequence). After removal of 6 bases from V and 4 bases from J, the junction contained 5 bases not matched to a gene. The CDR3 protein is CASRTQGPTEAFF. CDR3 bases: TGTGCCAGTAGAACACAGGGGCCCACTGAAGCTTTCTTT.

This clonotype is labeled medium-sized. The rearrangement uses TRBV15 and TRBJ1-5; D possibly corresponds to TRBD1 (6 bases). CDR1 and CDR2 from the germline V gene are LNHNV and YYDKDF (reference sequence). Between the trimmed V and J ends, which lost 4 bases and 7 bases, there was a span of 14 bases. The CDR3 contains 14 residues. The CDR3 region has the DNA TGTGCCACCAGCAAAACAGGGTTAGGGCAGCCCCAGCATTTT. Protein product: CATSKTGLGQPQHF.